Following are 30 T cell receptor beta chains from one sample sequenced in a study of shared clonotypes between healthy human individuals. Sequencing was performed with immunoSEQ multiplex PCR; in TCRdb, only in-frame clones are kept and a portion is missing. The sample shows 2 million or so clones, 90% to 95% of them seen only once. The specimen sequenced was naive CD4+ T cells sorted from blood. The subset was: CD45RA+ positively selected. These receptors originate from a man between 18 and 29 years old in good health.

This chain connects TRBV6-6 to TRBJ2-7; D possibly uses TRBD1 or TRBD2 (5 bases each). The CDR3 runs 15 residues. V was cut by 6 bases and J by 4 bases, with 19 bases left in between. Germline CDR1 is MNHNY and CDR2 is SVGAGI (reference sequence). The CDR3 loop reads CASSIPGTLRYEQYF. CDR3 nucleotides: TGTGCCAGCAGCATTCCCGGGACCCTCAGGTACGAGCAGTACTTC.

The rearrangement joins TRBV5-6 to TRBJ2-7; 8 positions match TRBD2. The CDR3 contains 16 residues. V gave up 4 bases and J gave up 2 bases; unmatched junction bases: 11. CDR1 is SGHDT and CDR2 is YYEEEE in the germline V gene. Written as DNA, the CDR3 is TGTGCCAGCAGCCCCGGGGGGGGCGCTTCCCCCTACGAGCAGTACTTC. Translation: CASSPGGGASPYEQYF.

Concerning this clone: Other DNA sequences in the sample encode the same CDR3. This chain uses TRBV2 with TRBJ2-5; D is unresolved. The germline CDR1 and CDR2 sequences are SNHLY and FYNNEI. The CDR3 runs to 11 residues. Trimming removed 5 bases from V and 2 bases from J, with 3 bases in between. The CDR3 reads CASSTQETQYF. For the CDR3, the DNA is TGTGCCAGCAGTACTCAAGAGACCCAGTACTTC.

The chain is built from TRBV6-1 and TRBJ1-1, with D possibly matching TRBD1 (5 bases). Trimming left V 6 bases short and J 7 bases short, with 18 bases between. This CDR3 comprises 14 residues. Germline V lookup: CDR1 MNHNS, CDR2 SASEGT. The CDR3 reads CASRVLGGSGEAFF. The CDR3 DNA sequence: TGTGCCAGCAGGGTACTTGGGGGGAGCGGTGAAGCTTTCTTT.

This chain uses TRBV4-1 with TRBJ1-4; tentatively, D is TRBD1 (5 bases). The CDR3 length is 16 residues. The germline CDR1 and CDR2 sequences are MGHRA and YSYEKL. V lost 1 base and J 2 bases, leaving 11 bases between the germline ends. The CDR3 DNA reads TGCGCCAGCAGCCAAGCCTGGGGGGAGACTAATGAAAAACTGTTTTTT. It is translated as CASSQAWGETNEKLFF.

V and J are TRBV6-1 and TRBJ1-2; possible D gene TRBD1, 5 bases. In germline, CDR1 is MNHNS, CDR2 SASEGT. V was trimmed by 5 bases and J by 3 bases, leaving 16 bases between them. The CDR3 contains 15 residues. CDR3 sequence reads: CASSLHRDGHYGYTF. The CDR3 nucleotides are TGTGCCAGCAGTTTACACCGGGACGGACACTATGGCTACACCTTC.

The rearrangement joins TRBV6-6 to TRBJ2-6; no clear D. Looked up from germline, CDR1 is MNHNY and CDR2 is SVGAGI (reference sequence). V shed 5 bases and J shed 2 bases, with 10 bases lying between them. The CDR3 has 15 amino acids. This CDR3 is CASSLLSAGANVLTF. The CDR3 bases are TGTGCCAGCAGTCTTTTGTCCGCTGGGGCCAACGTCCTGACTTTC.

The chain uses TRBV4-1 and TRBJ1-3, with no clear D. V lost 3 bases to trimming and J lost 2 bases, with 17 bases between them. This CDR3 has 17 amino acids. Germline lookup yields CDR1 MGHRA and CDR2 YSYEKL. DNA of the CDR3: TGCGCCAGCAGCCACCCTTTTGGGAGGGAGACTGGAAACACCATATATTTT. This gives the protein CASSHPFGRETGNTIYF.

J is TRBJ1-1 and V is TRBV27; the D gene is possibly TRBD1 (5 bases). The CDR3 has 17 amino acids. Germline V CDR1 and CDR2: MNHEY, SMNVEV (reference sequence). Trimming stripped 3 bases from V and 2 bases from J, with 19 bases between. The CDR3 sequence: CASSFLSRRVNNTEAFF. As DNA, the CDR3 is TGTGCCAGCAGTTTCCTGTCTCGCAGGGTAAATAACACTGAAGCTTTCTTT.

The gene calls are TRBV20-1 and TRBJ1-1; unclear D gene. This CDR3 spans 11 amino acids. Trimming left V 5 bases short and J 5 bases short, with 9 bases between. The germline V gene has CDR1 DFQATT and CDR2 SNEGSKA (reference sequence). The CDR3 spells CSAQKGTEAFF. CDR3 nucleotides: TGCAGTGCTCAGAAGGGAACTGAAGCTTTCTTT.

In its sample, this clone was seen once. The gene calls are TRBV10-3 and TRBJ2-1, with 7 positions matching TRBD1. V lost 8 bases, J lost 5 bases, and 9 bases stayed unmatched. CDR1 is ENHRY and CDR2 is SYGVKD in the germline V gene. This CDR3 spans 14 amino acids. The CDR3 spells CAIVRDSHNNEQFF. Written as DNA, the CDR3 is TGTGCCATCGTCCGGGACAGCCATAACAATGAGCAGTTCTTC.

The rearrangement uses TRBV7-9 and TRBJ2-7; the match to TRBD2 covers 7 bases. Per germline, CDR1 SEHNR and CDR2 FQNEAQ (reference sequence). This CDR3 has 15 amino acids. Trimming cost V 2 bases and J 4 bases; bases outside gene matches: 8. The CDR3 sequence: CASSLMAGEVYEQYF. CDR3 DNA sequence: TGTGCCAGCAGCTTAATGGCGGGAGAGGTTTACGAGCAGTACTTC.

The chain recombines TRBV6-1 with TRBJ1-1; a possible D gene is TRBD1 (6 bases). CDR1 MNHNS and CDR2 SASEGT come from the germline V gene. Trimming shortened V by 6 bases and J by 4 bases, and 18 bases separated the two germline ends. The CDR3 extends over 15 amino acids. The CDR3 loop is CASRAGVFRGTEAFF. CDR3 nucleotides: TGTGCCAGCAGGGCAGGGGTTTTTCGGGGCACTGAAGCTTTCTTT.

The sample holds many counts of this clone. This rearrangement joins TRBV18 to TRBJ2-1; D is unclear. The CDR3 covers 14 residues. V was pared by 0 bases and J by 5 bases, with 8 bases between. CDR1 is KGHSH, CDR2 LQKENI, per germline. DNA for the CDR3: TGTGCCAGCTCACCACCAGCCGCGAACAATGAGCAGTTCTTC. As protein: CASSPPAANNEQFF.

The chain carries TRBV5-4 and TRBJ1-2, with D uncertain. The CDR3 spans 15 residues. Germline loops: CDR1 SGHNT, CDR2 YYREEE (reference sequence). The V end lost 0 bases, the J end lost 0 bases, and 9 bases lay between the germline ends. As DNA, the CDR3 is TGTGCCAGCAGCTTGGAGATGGGAACTAACTATGGCTACACCTTC. Translated, it gives CASSLEMGTNYGYTF.

The chain combines TRBV5-4 with TRBJ2-7, with D perhaps TRBD1 (8 bases). Germline V gene data show CDR1 as SGHNT and CDR2 as YYREEE (reference sequence). V lost 7 bases and J lost 0, with 20 bases in between. The CDR3 is 16 amino acids. CDR3 nucleotides: TGTGCCAGCGGGCCTCAACAGGGGGGGTCCTCCTACGAGCAGTACTTC. It is translated as CASGPQQGGSSYEQYF.

Turning to this clone: Within the sample, other DNA sequences also encode this same CDR3. This rearrangement joins TRBV5-4 to TRBJ2-7, with 8 nucleotides matching TRBD2. There are 14 residues in the CDR3. V was clipped by 4 bases and J by 0 bases; unmatched bases: 3. The germline gives CDR1 SGHNT, CDR2 YYREEE (reference sequence). The CDR3 region has the DNA TGTGCCAGCAGCACAAGCGGGAGCTCCTACGAGCAGTACTTC. Translating it yields CASSTSGSSYEQYF.

This clone has only one observation. The genes are TRBV6-6 and TRBJ1-5, with 8 nucleotides matching TRBD1. Trimming took 4 bases from V and 7 from J; bases not matched to a gene: 6. This CDR3 has 14 residues. Germline V CDR1 and CDR2: MNHNY, SVGAGI (reference sequence). The CDR3 protein is CASSLQGEEQPQHF. The CDR3 nucleotides are TGTGCCAGCAGTTTACAGGGGGAGGAACAGCCCCAGCATTTT.

The rearrangement uses TRBV7-2 and TRBJ2-2; D unclear. The V and J ends lost 5 bases and 6 bases respectively, with 16 bases between them. The V gene's germline CDR1 is SGHTA and CDR2 FQGNSA. The CDR3 has 15 residues. The DNA of the CDR3 is TGTGCCAGCAGCGCAACTGGAATTGTGTCCGGGGAGCTGTTTTTT. Protein: CASSATGIVSGELFF.

The V gene is TRBV4-2, the J gene TRBJ2-7; D is possibly TRBD1 (5 bases). CDR3 length: 13 amino acids. V was trimmed by 8 bases and J by 3 bases, leaving 14 bases between them. Germline-derived CDR1 and CDR2 are LGHNA and YNFKEQ. This chain's CDR3 is CASGLGVVYEQYF. The CDR3 region has the DNA TGTGCCAGCGGGCTAGGGGTTGTCTACGAGCAGTACTTC.

The V and J genes are TRBV19 and TRBJ1-6, with TRBD1 matching 9 bases. The CDR3 length is 13 residues. V was pared by 7 bases and J by 6 bases, with 1 base of the junction left unmatched. The V gene's germline CDR1 is LNHDA and CDR2 SQIVND (reference sequence). Written as DNA, the CDR3 is TGTGCCAGTAACAGGGGGCTTAATTCACCCCTCCACTTT. Translated, it gives CASNRGLNSPLHF.

J is TRBJ1-5 and V is TRBV19, with D tentatively TRBD1 (6 bases). Trimming removed 5 bases from V and 0 bases from J, with 17 bases in between. The CDR3 has 17 residues. Germline V lookup: CDR1 LNHDA, CDR2 SQIVND (reference sequence). In DNA, the CDR3 is TGTGCCAGTAGTGTCCCGACCAGGGGATCTAGCAATCAGCCCCAGCATTTT. It codes for CASSVPTRGSSNQPQHF.

Remarks on this clone: Distinct nucleotide sequences in the sample also encode this CDR3. The chain carries TRBV6-1 and TRBJ2-5; tentative D call: TRBD2 (5 bases). The germline V gene has CDR1 MNHNS and CDR2 SASEGT. The CDR3 extends over 13 amino acids. The germline V and J ends were trimmed by 8 bases and 5 bases, with 15 bases remaining between them. The CDR3 sequence: CASSEGLRETQYF. Written as DNA, the CDR3 is TGTGCCAGCTCTGAGGGCCTGCGGGAGACCCAGTACTTC.

The chain links TRBV2 to TRBJ2-7; TRBD2 agrees at 11 bases. Germline loops: CDR1 SNHLY, CDR2 FYNNEI. The V gene end was trimmed by 6 bases and the J gene end by 5 bases; junction bases not matched to a gene: 6. This CDR3 comprises 14 residues. CDR3 DNA sequence: TGTGCCAGCAGAGAGACTAGCGGGATCCACGAGCAGTACTTC. Its translation is CASRETSGIHEQYF.

This clone was seen once. The gene calls are TRBV12-5 and TRBJ1-5; the D gene is possibly TRBD1 (5 bases). Germline CDR1 and CDR2: LGHNT and FRNRAP. The CDR3 spans 15 residues. Trimming pared 6 bases from V and 7 bases from J, leaving 19 bases between. The CDR3 region is CASGPGGNRQQPQHF. The DNA for the CDR3 is TGTGCTAGTGGCCCCGGGGGGAACAGACAGCAGCCCCAGCATTTT.

The chain recombines TRBV4-1 with TRBJ1-6; 8 bases are a match to TRBD1. With 4 bases clipped from V and 5 bases from J, the junction kept 7 bases outside the gene matches. Germline V gives CDR1 MGHRA, CDR2 YSYEKL. This CDR3 has 16 amino acids. Here the CDR3 DNA reads TGCGCCAGCAGCCTGCCCCTGGGACAGGATAATTCACCCCTCCACTTT. It codes for CASSLPLGQDNSPLHF.

This clone is a singleton in its sample. The chain recombines TRBV30 with TRBJ1-2; the D gene is possibly TRBD1 (6 bases). The CDR3 runs to 14 residues. In germline, CDR1 is GTSNPN, CDR2 SVGIG (reference sequence). The germline V and J ends were trimmed by 3 bases and 4 bases, with 15 bases remaining between them. CDR3 loop: CAWRPDSLGYGYTF. The CDR3 region has the DNA TGTGCCTGGAGGCCGGACAGCCTGGGCTATGGCTACACCTTC.

Comments on this clone: The sample holds other DNA sequences that translate to the same CDR3. V usage is TRBV5-1 and J usage is TRBJ2-7; D possibly corresponds to TRBD1 (7 bases). The V and J ends lost 3 bases and 1 base respectively, with 11 bases between them. CDR1 is SGHRS, CDR2 YFSETQ, per germline. The CDR3 totals 14 residues. In DNA, the CDR3 is TGCGCCAGCAGCTGGGGGGACAGATCCTACGAGCAGTACTTC. As protein: CASSWGDRSYEQYF. The complete variable domain, with remaining parts taken from reference TRBV5-1 and TRBJ2-7, reads KAGVTQTPRYLIKTRGQQVTLSCSPISGHRSVSWYQQTPGQGLQFLFEYFSETQRNKGNFPGRFSGRQFSNSRSEMNVSTLELGDSALYLCASSWGDRSYEQYFGPGTRLTVT.

Note on this clone: The sample carries other DNA sequences with the same CDR3. This CDR3 reads CAISESGLYEQYF. As DNA, the CDR3 is TGTGCCATCAGTGAGTCGGGTTTGTACGAGCAGTACTTC. This rearrangement joins TRBV10-3 to TRBJ2-7, with no clear D. In germline, CDR1 is ENHRY, CDR2 SYGVKD. The CDR3 runs to 13 residues. V lost 0 bases and J 4 bases, leaving 7 bases between the germline ends.

This chain uses TRBV19 with TRBJ1-1; D gene uncertain. This CDR3 contains 15 residues. CDR1 is LNHDA and CDR2 is SQIVND in the germline V gene (reference sequence). V was cut by 8 bases and J by 1 base, with 17 bases left in between. The CDR3 DNA reads TGTGCCAGTCGACCGATATGGGCCCAGAACACTGAAGCTTTCTTT. This sequence encodes CASRPIWAQNTEAFF.